The 21 T cell receptor beta chains reported below all come from one sample, sequenced in a study of identical twins. TCRdb ran MiXCR on the 5' RACE reads and lists one entry per CDR3 protein. Of 400,000 or so distinct CDR3 sequences detected, roughly 9% appear once; the ten largest clones hold roughly 8.7%. Sequences were obtained from naive T cells sorted from blood. These TCRs come from a woman in her 50s in good health.

In its sample, this clonotype was seen many times. This sequence joins TRBV7-6 and TRBJ1-1, with 8 bases matching TRBD1. Germline CDR1 is SGHVS and CDR2 is FNYEAQ. The CDR3 runs to 18 residues. The J segment lost 2 bases and the V segment lost 2 bases, leaving 13 bases of the junction unmatched. The CDR3 spells CASSLRITDREDNTEAFF. In DNA, the CDR3 is TGTGCCAGCAGCTTAAGAATAACGGACAGGGAAGATAACACTGAAGCTTTCTTT.

This clonotype was detected many times. The V gene is TRBV4-1, the J gene TRBJ2-7; D uncertain. The CDR3 consists of 15 residues. With 0 bases removed from V and 4 bases from J, the gap between germline ends came to 13 bases. Per the germline V gene, CDR1 is MGHRA and CDR2 is YSYEKL. The CDR3 sequence is CASSQDPGVGYEQYF. The CDR3 DNA reads TGCGCCAGCAGCCAAGATCCCGGCGTCGGTTACGAGCAGTACTTC.

The chain recombines TRBV24-1 with TRBJ2-3; 11 nucleotides agree with TRBD2. CDR1 KGHDR and CDR2 SFDVKD come from the germline V gene. CDR3 size: 14 residues. Trimming cost V 3 bases and J 11 bases; bases outside gene matches: 6. The CDR3 bases are TGTGCCACCAGTGATCGTGGGACTAGCGGTGTGCAGTATTTT. Translation: CATSDRGTSGVQYF.

This clonotype was seen many times. The rearrangement joins TRBV5-6 to TRBJ2-1, with TRBD2 identical over 8 bases. The CDR3 is made up of 16 amino acids. V gave up 4 bases and J gave up 3 bases; unmatched junction bases: 9. Germline V lookup: CDR1 SGHDT, CDR2 YYEEEE. This CDR3 reads CASSVKISGSYNEQFF. CDR3 sequence (DNA): TGTGCCAGCAGCGTGAAAATAAGCGGGAGCTACAATGAGCAGTTCTTC. Full variable domain (missing parts from reference TRBV5-6 and TRBJ2-1): DAGVTQSPTHLIKTRGQQVTLRCSPKSGHDTVSWYQQALGQGPQFIFQYYEEEERQRGNFPDRFSGHQFPNYSSELNVNALLLGDSALYLCASSVKISGSYNEQFFGPGTRLTVL.

This clonotype was seen many times. The CDR3 region is CASSLPNSYEQYV. The CDR3 DNA sequence: TGTGCCAGCAGCTTACCGAACTCCTACGAGCAGTACGTC. V gene TRBV13 combines with J gene TRBJ2-7; D ambiguous. CDR3 length equals 13 residues. Germline V lookup: CDR1 PRHDT, CDR2 FYEKMQ (reference sequence). V was trimmed by 2 bases and J by 0 bases, leaving 5 bases between them.

The table lists this clonotype with a few counts. This chain connects TRBV12-3 or TRBV12-4 to TRBJ2-2; tentative D call: TRBD1 (6 bases). Between the trimmed V and J ends, which lost 7 bases and 3 bases, there was a span of 12 bases. This CDR3 comprises 14 residues. The CDR3 sequence is CASTAGVYTGELFF. CDR3 DNA: TGTGCCAGCACCGCAGGGGTCTACACCGGGGAGCTGTTTTTT.

This chain links TRBV5-1 with TRBJ2-4; 10 nucleotides agree with TRBD1. CDR1 SGHRS and CDR2 YFSETQ come from the germline V gene. The CDR3 extends over 19 amino acids. V was pared by 4 bases and J by 0 bases, with 13 bases of the junction left unmatched. CDR3 amino acids: CASSPWTDRGQRAKNIQYF. DNA for the CDR3: TGCGCCAGCAGCCCGTGGACCGACAGGGGGCAAAGAGCCAAAAACATTCAGTACTTC.

This clonotype was picked up a small number of times. The chain couples TRBV12-3 or TRBV12-4 to TRBJ1-1, with D possibly TRBD1 on 6 matching bases. V lost 1 base, J lost 5 bases, and 11 bases lay in between. CDR3 length: 14 amino acids. CDR3 nucleotide sequence: TGTGCCAGCAGTTTAGGGGGGCCAGGAACTGAAGCTTTCTTT. Residues: CASSLGGPGTEAFF.

This chain connects TRBV12-3 or TRBV12-4 to TRBJ2-7, with 10 bases aligning to TRBD2. The CDR3 is 15 residues long. With 6 bases clipped from V and 2 bases from J, the junction kept 7 bases outside the gene matches. CDR3: CASSPAGGPAYEQYV. In DNA, the CDR3 is TGTGCCAGCAGCCCAGCGGGAGGGCCAGCCTACGAGCAGTACGTC.

The table lists this clonotype with a few counts. This sequence joins TRBV10-3 and TRBJ2-6, with unresolved D. Germline-derived CDR1 and CDR2 are ENHRY and SYGVKD. With 6 bases removed from V and 8 bases from J, the gap between germline ends came to 11 bases. This CDR3 spans 13 amino acids. The CDR3, as DNA: TGTGCCATCAGCCCTCTCGGAACCAACGTCCTGACTTTC. Translating it yields CAISPLGTNVLTF.

This clonotype was detected only a few times. J is TRBJ2-2 and V is TRBV7-9; 8 bases line up with TRBD2. This CDR3 has 16 amino acids. Trimming took 0 bases from V and 7 from J; bases not matched to a gene: 7. CDR1 and CDR2 (germline): SEHNR, FQNEAQ (reference sequence). CDR3 protein: CASSLAKRESGGELFF. CDR3 DNA: TGTGCCAGCAGCTTAGCGAAGCGGGAGAGTGGCGGGGAGCTGTTTTTT.

V usage is TRBV20-1 and J usage is TRBJ1-2; a weak D match, TRBD1 (5 bases). This CDR3 region has 13 residues. Germline CDR1 and CDR2: DFQATT and SNEGSKA (reference sequence). V was shortened by 0 bases and J by 7 bases, with 12 bases between the two germline ends. The CDR3 coding sequence is TGCAGTGCTAGAGAGTTCCATGGGGGTGGCTACACCTTC. Its translation is CSAREFHGGGYTF.

This clonotype has a handful of counts. The chain uses TRBV11-3 and TRBJ2-3, with a possible D match to TRBD2 (6 bases). The V gene's germline CDR1 is SGHNT and CDR2 YENEEA. Trimming took 7 bases from V and 6 from J, leaving 11 bases between them. The CDR3 is made up of 12 amino acids. CDR3 sequence (DNA): TGTGCCAGCAAGGAGGGAACCGATACGCAGTATTTT. This translates into CASKEGTDTQYF.

This clonotype showed up many times. This chain joins TRBV7-2 and TRBJ2-2, with 7 bases fitting TRBD1. Germline-derived CDR1 and CDR2 are SGHTA and FQGNSA. The CDR3 runs 17 residues. V lost 4 bases to trimming and J lost 2 bases; unmatched junction nucleotides: 10. In DNA form, the CDR3 reads TGTGCCAGCAGCTCCGGGACAGAAATGTTCAACACCGGGGAGCTGTTTTTT. Its translation is CASSSGTEMFNTGELFF.

This clonotype was seen many times. V and J are TRBV6-6 and TRBJ2-3; D not certain. The CDR3 is 13 residues long. Looked up from germline, CDR1 is MNHNY and CDR2 is SVGAGI (reference sequence). V lost 2 bases and J 6 bases, leaving 9 bases between the germline ends. CDR3 sequence (DNA): TGTGCCAGCAGTTACCCGGGCCCGGATACGCAGTATTTT. Amino acid sequence: CASSYPGPDTQYF.

The V call is TRBV29-1, the J call TRBJ1-1, with TRBD1 as a possible D gene (5 bases). This CDR3 has 15 residues. From germline, CDR1 is SQVTM and CDR2 ANQGSEA. Trimming removed 0 bases from V and 6 bases from J, with 17 bases in between. Here the CDR3 reads CSVEDRGSSWPEAFF. Here the CDR3 DNA reads TGCAGCGTTGAAGATCGGGGCTCCTCTTGGCCTGAAGCTTTCTTT. Looking up the rest from reference TRBV29-1 and TRBJ1-1 gives the full variable domain: SAVISQKPSRDICQRGTSLTIQCQVDSQVTMMFWYRQQPGQSLTLIATANQGSEATYESGFVIDKFPISRPNLTFSTLTVSNMSPEDSSIYLCSVEDRGSSWPEAFFGQGTRLTVV.

This clonotype showed up just a few times. The chain employs TRBV4-1 and TRBJ2-1; D not certain. The V gene lost 1 base and the J gene lost 8 bases, with 6 bases spanning the gap. Germline lookup yields CDR1 MGHRA and CDR2 YSYEKL. The CDR3 extends over 12 amino acids. CDR3 sequence: CASSQVEHEQFF. The CDR3 bases are TGCGCCAGCAGCCAAGTTGAGCATGAGCAGTTCTTC.

This clonotype was detected a few times. The chain recombines TRBV4-1 with TRBJ2-2, with 7 bases fitting TRBD2. This CDR3 is 14 amino acids long. Per the germline V gene, CDR1 is MGHRA and CDR2 is YSYEKL. The junction had 6 bases not matched to a gene; V was cut back by 4 bases and J by 7 bases. This chain's CDR3 is CASSPAGVGGELFF. The CDR3 DNA reads as TGCGCCAGCAGCCCCGCGGGAGTAGGCGGGGAGCTGTTTTTT.

In its sample, this clonotype was seen a few times. The CDR3 loop is CASSSDGPLHEQYF. The DNA of the CDR3 is TGTGCCAGCAGTTCGGACGGACCTCTCCACGAGCAGTACTTC. The chain recombines TRBV12-3 or TRBV12-4 with TRBJ2-7; no reliable D call. Between the trimmed V and J ends, which lost 4 bases and 5 bases, there was a span of 15 bases. There are 14 residues in the CDR3.

This clonotype was found many times. J is TRBJ1-1 and V is TRBV15; no definite D call. The length of the CDR3 is 13 residues. The germline V and J ends were trimmed by 1 base and 0 bases, with 3 bases remaining between them. Per germline, CDR1 LNHNV and CDR2 YYDKDF (reference sequence). The CDR3 region is CATSRGMNTEAFF. The CDR3, as DNA: TGTGCCACCAGCAGAGGAATGAACACTGAAGCTTTCTTT.

This clonotype came up many times. The CDR3 DNA sequence: TGCGCCAGCAGCCTGACAGGTTTAGATACGCAGTATTTT. This encodes CASSLTGLDTQYF. The chain has TRBV5-1 and TRBJ2-3, with D perhaps matching TRBD1 (6 bases). Trimming removed 4 bases at V and 5 bases at J, with 11 bases between. CDR1 SGHRS and CDR2 YFSETQ come from the germline V gene. The CDR3 has 13 amino acids. The entire variable domain, with the rest obtained from reference TRBV5-1 and TRBJ2-3, is as follows: KAGVTQTPRYLIKTRGQQVTLSCSPISGHRSVSWYQQTPGQGLQFLFEYFSETQRNKGNFPGRFSGRQFSNSRSEMNVSTLELGDSALYLCASSLTGLDTQYFGPGTRLTVL.